A single sample gave rise to the 6 T cell receptor beta chains below, sequenced in a study of T cell repertoires in cytomegalovirus infection (dated by TCRdb to the late 2010s). The run used an Illumina HiSeq 1500. Through fastp at Q25 and MiXCR, TCRdb rebuilt clones from the public reads, retaining in-frame beta chains. Records with the same CDR3 protein are collapsed into one entry carrying the most frequent genes and DNA. The sample records almost 500,000 distinct CDR3 sequences, around 11% of which are singletons. The ten largest clonotypes hold around 9.6% of the sample. The sequenced material came from PBMCs. These receptors were obtained from a human donor in good health (CMV status not recorded). Some clones in this sample may be carry-over from other donors' samples.

The chain links TRBV6-5 to TRBJ2-2; TRBD2 matches 7 bases. J was trimmed by 4 bases and V by 6 bases; bases with no gene match: 11. The CDR3 consists of 16 residues. CDR1 MNHEY and CDR2 SVGAGI come from the germline V gene. The CDR3 loop is CASRDYAGEITGELFF. CDR3 DNA sequence: TGTGCCAGCAGGGATTACGCGGGAGAGATCACCGGGGAGCTGTTTTTT.

V usage is TRBV20-1 and J usage is TRBJ2-3, with 13 bases matching TRBD2. Germline V gene data show CDR1 as DFQATT and CDR2 as SNEGSKA (reference sequence). J gave up 0 bases and V 1 base, and 1 base lay outside the gene matches. The CDR3 totals 16 residues. This CDR3 is CSARGGLAGSTDTQYF. The DNA for the CDR3 is TGCAGTGCTAGAGGGGGACTAGCGGGGAGCACAGATACGCAGTATTTT.

This chain links TRBV6-5 with TRBJ1-2, with D uncertain. The germline CDR1 and CDR2 sequences are MNHEY and SVGAGI. V was cut by 0 bases and J by 4 bases, with 6 bases left in between. The CDR3 contains 13 residues. CDR3 residues: CASSYSGFYGYTF. The CDR3 nucleotides are TGTGCCAGCAGTTACTCGGGGTTCTATGGCTACACCTTC.

This clonotype showed up just a few times. The chain links TRBV6-5 to TRBJ1-5, with D uncertain. This CDR3 spans 15 amino acids. In germline, CDR1 is MNHEY, CDR2 SVGAGI. V was pared by 5 bases and J by 1 base, with 12 bases between. DNA of the CDR3: TGTGCCAGCAGTGCGGACGGAGGGAGCAATCAGCCCCAGCATTTT. This sequence encodes CASSADGGSNQPQHF.

On this clonotype: The junction departs from the called germline gene at one end, perhaps through a read error. The chain combines TRBV5-4 with TRBJ2-7, with TRBD1 matching over 9 bases. The CDR3 extends over 11 amino acids. CDR1 is SGHNT and CDR2 is YYREEE in the germline V gene (reference sequence). This CDR3 is CASSLGGTGTF. The CDR3 DNA sequence: TGTGCCAGCAGCTTGGGGGGGACAGGGACCTTC.

V and J are TRBV18 and TRBJ2-7, with 7 bases aligning to TRBD1. Trimming removed 0 bases from V and 0 bases from J; junction bases left unmatched: 2. Germline assignment: CDR1 KGHSH and CDR2 LQKENI. The CDR3 loop spans 15 amino acids. CDR3 in amino acids: CASSPPDRPSYEQYF. The CDR3 nucleotides are TGTGCCAGCTCACCACCGGACAGGCCCTCCTACGAGCAGTACTTC. The whole variable domain, remainder taken from reference TRBV18 and TRBJ2-7, is NAGVMQNPRHLVRRRGQEARLRCSPMKGHSHVYWYRQLPEEGLKFMVYLQKENIIDESGMPKERFSAEFPKEGPSILRIQQVVRGDSAAYFCASSPPDRPSYEQYFGPGTRLTVT.